The 2 T cell receptor beta chains listed next were all sequenced from one sample in a study of OX40 agonist ivuxolimab in advanced cancers. Repertoires were generated with immunoSEQ multiplex PCR, while TCRdb's copy carries only in-frame clones and drops some. Among roughly 71,000 clones, around 90% were seen once, and the ten largest hold about 14%. The specimen was CD4+ or CD8+ T cells sorted from blood, collected in a trial of the OX40 agonist ivuxolimab. The source of these receptors is an adult with an advanced solid tumor such as melanoma, head and neck, liver or kidney cancer.

This chain joins TRBV7-9 and TRBJ2-2; D not certain. CDR1 and CDR2 (germline): SEHNR, FQNEAQ (reference sequence). The CDR3 runs 12 residues. The V end was cut by 1 base, the J end by 6 bases, with 3 bases between. In DNA form, the CDR3 reads TGTGCCAGCAGCTTAGGGGCCGGGGAGCTGTTTTTT. Translation: CASSLGAGELFF.

This clone was counted a single time. CDR3 sequence: CASSLGRGLETQYF. CDR3 in DNA: TGTGCCAGCAGCTTGGGAAGGGGGTTGGAGACCCAGTACTTC. This chain uses TRBV7-9 with TRBJ2-5; a possible D gene is TRBD1 (6 bases). The V end was cut by 3 bases, the J end by 5 bases, with 13 bases between. The CDR3 has 14 residues. Germline V gene data show CDR1 as SEHNR and CDR2 as FQNEAQ (reference sequence).